The 28 T cell receptor beta chains given below trace back to one sample, sequenced in a study of a mutant IDH1 vaccine in newly diagnosed glioma. Profiled with immunoSEQ multiplex PCR; TCRdb holds only in-frame clones, not every one. The sample yields approximately 50,000 clones, 80% to 90% seen once. Antigens of these TCRs are unknown. Time point: week 23, last vaccination. Alongside topical imiquimod, each dose of vaccine comprised 300 ug of mutant IDH1 20-mer peptide. This specimen consisted of PBMCs, obtained from a glioma patient whose treatment included an IDH1 peptide vaccine. These TCRs come from a man aged 40-49 years with glioma.

V and J are TRBV27 and TRBJ2-7, with D perhaps being TRBD1 or TRBD2 (5 bases each). CDR3 size: 15 residues. CDR1 is MNHEY and CDR2 is SMNVEV in the germline V gene (reference sequence). V lost 4 bases to trimming and J lost 1 base, with 14 bases between them. CDR3 DNA: TGTGCCAGCAGTTCTGCCGGGACCGAGTCCTACGAGCAGTACTTC. Translated, it gives CASSSAGTESYEQYF.

J is TRBJ2-5 and V is TRBV27, with TRBD1 as a possible D gene (5 bases). Germline V gives CDR1 MNHEY, CDR2 SMNVEV (reference sequence). V was shortened by 3 bases and J by 5 bases, with 22 bases between the two germline ends. The CDR3 length is 17 residues. The CDR3 sequence is CASSFNWWSATGETQYF. CDR3 DNA: TGTGCCAGCAGTTTTAATTGGTGGTCAGCCACAGGCGAGACCCAGTACTTC.

This sequence joins TRBV2 and TRBJ2-1; TRBD1 matches 9 bases. CDR1 SNHLY and CDR2 FYNNEI come from the germline V gene. The CDR3 consists of 15 residues. J was trimmed by 4 bases and V by 6 bases; bases with no gene match: 7. CDR3 sequence reads: CASRSGTGTYNEQFF. The CDR3 nucleotides read TGTGCCAGCAGGTCCGGGACAGGGACTTACAATGAGCAGTTCTTC.

J is TRBJ2-3 and V is TRBV2, with TRBD2 identical over 11 bases. Germline V CDR1 and CDR2: SNHLY, FYNNEI. Germline trimming cut 9 bases from V and 7 bases from J; bases unmatched to any gene: 15. This CDR3 spans 16 amino acids. The CDR3 DNA is TGTGCCAGTCGCACCGGGACTAGCGGACCAGGTCATACGCAGTATTTT. Translating it yields CASRTGTSGPGHTQYF. The whole variable domain, filled in from reference TRBV2 and TRBJ2-3, reads EPEVTQTPSHQVTQMGQEVILRCVPISNHLYFYWYRQILGQKVEFLVSFYNNEISEKSEIFDDQFSVERPDGSNFTLKIRSTKLEDSAMYFCASRTGTSGPGHTQYFGPGTRLTVL.

This clone was seen just once. This chain connects TRBV7-3 to TRBJ1-1; no reliable D call. The CDR3 spans 13 residues. V gave up 2 bases and J gave up 2 bases, with 6 bases separating them. Germline V gene data show CDR1 as SGHTA and CDR2 as FQGTGA. This chain's CDR3 is CASSLGDNTEAFF. The CDR3 DNA reads TGTGCCAGCAGCTTAGGCGATAACACTGAAGCTTTCTTT. The full variable domain, its missing parts supplied by reference TRBV7-3 and TRBJ1-1, is GAGVSQTPSNKVTEKGKYVELRCDPISGHTALYWYRQSLGQGPEFLIYFQGTGAADDSGLPNDRFFAVRPEGSVSTLKIQRTERGDSAVYLCASSLGDNTEAFFGQGTRLTVV.

The CDR3 DNA is TGTGCCAGCAGCCCCGGGGGCGGGAGGGGGCAGGCTACGCAGTATTTT. As protein: CASSPGGGRGQATQYF. The gene calls are TRBV7-2 and TRBJ2-3; TRBD2 matches at 9 bases. Unmatched junction bases numbered 14, after V lost 5 bases and J lost 8 bases. The CDR3 is made up of 16 amino acids. CDR1 is SGHTA, CDR2 FQGNSA, per germline.

The chain recombines TRBV7-2 with TRBJ1-5, with D possibly matching TRBD1 (5 bases). Germline V gene data show CDR1 as SGHTA and CDR2 as FQGNSA. This CDR3 contains 16 residues. The germline V and J ends were trimmed by 5 bases and 4 bases, with 18 bases remaining between them. CDR3 coding DNA: TGTGCCAGCAGCGGGGGTAGCGGGGCCCCAAATCAGCCCCAGCATTTT. As protein: CASSGGSGAPNQPQHF.

The CDR3 sequence: CASTTGAVRGYTF. In nucleotides, the CDR3 is TGTGCCAGCACTACCGGGGCGGTACGGGGCTACACCTTC. J is TRBJ1-2 and V is TRBV6-5; D may be TRBD1 (5 bases). This CDR3 is built from 13 residues. V shed 7 bases and J shed 8 bases, with 17 bases lying between them. The germline CDR1 and CDR2 sequences are MNHEY and SVGAGI.

The CDR3 sequence is CASSPRGGELFF. The CDR3 DNA follows: TGTGCCAGCAGCCCCCGTGGGGGGGAGCTGTTTTTT. V gene TRBV11-2 combines with J gene TRBJ2-2; the D is unclear. Trimming stripped 5 bases from V and 8 bases from J, with 9 bases between. Germline-derived CDR1 and CDR2 are SGHAT and FQNNGV. The CDR3 length is 12 residues. Full variable domain (outside the CDR3, taken from reference TRBV11-2 and TRBJ2-2): EAGVAQSPRYKIIEKRQSVAFWCNPISGHATLYWYQQILGQGPKLLIQFQNNGVVDDSQLPKDRFSAERLKGVDSTLKIQPAKLEDSAVYLCASSPRGGELFFGEGSRLTVL.

The chain recombines TRBV5-6 with TRBJ2-2; D perhaps matches TRBD1 (5 bases). The CDR3 totals 13 residues. Germline V gene lookup returns CDR1 SGHDT and CDR2 YYEEEE. V lost 4 bases to trimming and J lost 8 bases, with 12 bases between them. The CDR3 DNA is TGTGCCAGCAGCCATCCCAGGGTAGGGGAGCTGTTTTTT. Translated, it gives CASSHPRVGELFF.

The rearrangement links TRBV6-6 to TRBJ2-3; 11 bases are shared with TRBD2. The germline gives CDR1 MNHNY, CDR2 SVGAGI (reference sequence). V was clipped by 10 bases and J by 0 bases; unmatched bases: 6. The CDR3 is made up of 15 amino acids. Here the CDR3 reads CATLLAGVSTDTQYF. The CDR3, as DNA: TGTGCCACGTTACTAGCGGGAGTTAGCACAGATACGCAGTATTTT.

This chain connects TRBV21-1 to TRBJ2-3. TRBV21-1 is listed as a pseudogene. CDR3 length: 13 residues. CDR3 sequence reads: CAGTVRRTDTQYF. CDR3 bases: TGTGCAGGGACGGTTCGGCGGACGGATACGCAGTATTTT.

This rearrangement joins TRBV7-9 to TRBJ2-7; no reliable D call. From germline, CDR1 is SEHNR and CDR2 FQNEAQ (reference sequence). The V end lost 3 bases, the J end lost 4 bases, and 7 bases lay between the germline ends. This CDR3 contains 12 residues. The CDR3 region has the DNA TGTGCCAGCAGCTTGGTGGCTTACGAGCAGTACTTC. Protein sequence: CASSLVAYEQYF. The full variable domain, completed using reference TRBV7-9 and TRBJ2-7, is DTGVSQNPRHKITKRGQNVTFRCDPISEHNRLYWYRQTLGQGPEFLTYFQNEAQLEKSRLLSDRFSAERPKGSFSTLEIQRTEQGDSAMYLCASSLVAYEQYFGPGTRLTVT.

The rearrangement links TRBV2 to TRBJ2-1; weak D call: TRBD1 (6 bases). Per the germline V gene, CDR1 is SNHLY and CDR2 is FYNNEI. CDR3 size: 16 residues. The V end lost 8 bases, the J end lost 5 bases, and 22 bases lay between the germline ends. The CDR3 sequence: CASCSLTGPAHNEQFF. The CDR3 coding sequence is TGTGCCAGCTGTAGTTTGACAGGCCCAGCACACAATGAGCAGTTCTTC.

As DNA, the CDR3 is TGTGCCAGCAGTTACTCGGCAGCTTATCAGCCCCAGCATTTT. Its translation: CASSYSAAYQPQHF. This chain connects TRBV6-5 to TRBJ1-5; D gene uncertain. The CDR3 has 14 residues. CDR1 and CDR2 from the germline V gene are MNHEY and SVGAGI. The V gene lost 0 bases and the J gene lost 5 bases, with 8 bases spanning the gap.

V gene TRBV20-1 combines with J gene TRBJ2-3; D perhaps matches TRBD1 (5 bases). This CDR3 contains 11 residues. The germline gives CDR1 DFQATT, CDR2 SNEGSKA (reference sequence). Deletions cut 6 bases from V and 7 bases from J, with 11 bases between. The CDR3 region is CSARTDNTQYF. Here the CDR3 DNA reads TGCAGTGCACGAACGGACAATACGCAGTATTTT.

The V call is TRBV2, the J call TRBJ2-7; perhaps D is TRBD1 or TRBD2 (5 bases each). V was shortened by 8 bases and J by 0 bases, with 14 bases between the two germline ends. The CDR3 runs 14 residues. Looked up from germline, CDR1 is SNHLY and CDR2 is FYNNEI. The CDR3 sequence is CASLGSGSSYEQYF. In DNA form, the CDR3 reads TGTGCCAGCCTAGGTTCAGGGAGCTCCTACGAGCAGTACTTC.

The gene calls are TRBV7-3 and TRBJ1-1; D may be TRBD1 (5 bases). Looked up from germline, CDR1 is SGHTA and CDR2 is FQGTGA. Trimming pared 4 bases from V and 4 bases from J, leaving 10 bases between. CDR3 length: 13 amino acids. CDR3 amino acids: CASSSQGGTEAFF. CDR3 DNA sequence: TGTGCCAGCAGCTCTCAGGGAGGCACTGAAGCTTTCTTT.

The chain has TRBV10-3 and TRBJ1-1; D is perhaps TRBD1 (5 bases). Germline assignment: CDR1 ENHRY and CDR2 SYGVKD. V lost 3 bases, J lost 10 bases, and 15 bases lay in between. This CDR3 contains 13 residues. The CDR3 sequence is CAISEILSGGAFF. DNA of the CDR3: TGTGCCATCAGTGAAATCCTCTCGGGGGGAGCTTTCTTT.

The V gene is TRBV18, the J gene TRBJ2-3, with TRBD2 identical over 10 bases. The CDR3 is 14 amino acids. CDR1 KGHSH and CDR2 LQKENI come from the germline V gene. V was pared by 3 bases and J by 6 bases, with 3 bases of the junction left unmatched. This CDR3 is CASSPLTSGDTQYF. CDR3 sequence (DNA): TGTGCCAGCTCACCTTTGACTAGCGGGGATACGCAGTATTTT.

The rearrangement links TRBV7-2 to TRBJ2-3; weak D call: TRBD2 (5 bases). V lost 8 bases and J 0 bases, leaving 9 bases between the germline ends. This CDR3 comprises 13 residues. In germline, CDR1 is SGHTA, CDR2 FQGNSA. The CDR3 protein is CASSRTSTDTQYF. Written as DNA, the CDR3 is TGTGCCAGCTCAAGGACTAGCACAGATACGCAGTATTTT.

The chain recombines TRBV28 with TRBJ1-1, with D unresolved. Trimming shortened V by 3 bases and J by 4 bases, and 6 bases separated the two germline ends. The CDR3 loop spans 12 amino acids. Germline V CDR1 and CDR2: MDHEN, SYDVKM. CDR3 nucleotide sequence: TGTGCCAGCAGTTTGTTGGGCACTGAAGCTTTCTTT. Translation gives CASSLLGTEAFF.

The CDR3 sequence: CAGGLGSQPQHF. The CDR3 DNA follows: TGTGCCGGGGGTCTGGGCTCCCAGCCCCAGCATTTT. V is TRBV19 and J is TRBJ1-5; weak D call: TRBD1 (5 bases). The length of the CDR3 is 12 residues. CDR1 and CDR2 (germline): LNHDA, SQIVND (reference sequence). V was clipped by 11 bases and J by 7 bases, with 15 bases between them. The whole variable domain, filled in from reference TRBV19 and TRBJ1-5, reads DGGITQSPKYLFRKEGQNVTLSCEQNLNHDAMYWYRQDPGQGLRLIYYSQIVNDFQKGDIAEGYSVSREKKESFPLTVTSAQKNPTAFYLCAGGLGSQPQHFGDGTRLSIL.

This sequence joins TRBV7-2 and TRBJ1-3, with D perhaps matching TRBD1 (6 bases). The germline V gene has CDR1 SGHTA and CDR2 FQGNSA. The CDR3 is 17 amino acids. V gave up 2 bases and J gave up 2 bases, with 16 bases separating them. The CDR3 spells CASSLNLAGVPGNTIYF. CDR3 nucleotide sequence: TGTGCCAGCAGCTTAAATTTGGCAGGGGTCCCTGGAAACACCATATATTTT.

The chain links TRBV7-8 to TRBJ2-3; D uncertain. The CDR3 contains 11 residues. Trimming took off 2 bases at V and 6 bases at J, with 3 bases between the two ends. The germline gives CDR1 SGHVS, CDR2 FQNEAQ. For the CDR3, the DNA is TGTGCCAGCAGCTTACCTGATACGCAGTATTTT. Amino acids: CASSLPDTQYF.

The chain recombines TRBV4-3 with TRBJ1-1, with no clear D. The CDR3 is 13 amino acids. Germline V lookup: CDR1 LGHNA, CDR2 YSLEER. Trimming removed 4 bases from V and 3 bases from J, with 9 bases in between. CDR3 in DNA: TGCGCCAGCAGCCTCATGGAGCACACTGAAGCTTTCTTT. Its translation is CASSLMEHTEAFF.

This chain joins TRBV5-5 and TRBJ2-1; no firm D call. The CDR3 loop spans 10 amino acids. Germline loops: CDR1 SGHKS, CDR2 YYEKEE (reference sequence). The CDR3 is CAVGGNEQFF. CDR3 coding DNA: TGTGCGGTGGGCGGCAATGAGCAGTTCTTC.

The chain employs TRBV4-2 and TRBJ2-7; D is possibly TRBD2 (5 bases). This CDR3 has 17 residues. Germline-derived CDR1 and CDR2 are LGHNA and YNFKEQ. V was shortened by 1 base and J by 2 bases, with 18 bases between the two germline ends. The DNA for the CDR3 is TGTGCCAGCAGCCAAGGACTCGCGTCTAATAGCGCCTACGAGCAGTACTTC. As protein: CASSQGLASNSAYEQYF.